A selection of T cell receptor beta chains follows, all from one sample in a study of shared clonotypes between healthy human individuals. TCRdb's table, derived via immunoSEQ multiplex PCR, lists solely in-frame clones and lacks some. The profile shows around 620,000 clones, about 95% of them singletons. Sequencing was carried out using naive CD8+ T cells sorted from blood. These receptors originate from a woman in her twenties or thirties in good health. CDR3s include the opening cysteine and the closing phenylalanine or tryptophan. D genes are given only for firm matches. The size field is filled for only some rows; it gives once, few, many or a size class.

d_gene: TRBD2; v_gene: TRBV27; abundance: NA; j_gene: TRBJ2-7; CDR3nt: TGTGCCAGCAGGGGACTAGCGGAGAACCTTTACGAGCAGTACTTC; CDR3aa: CASRGLAENLYEQYF
d_gene: NA; v_gene: TRBV27; abundance: NA; j_gene: TRBJ2-7; CDR3nt: TGTGCCAGCAGTCACGGCGGACCCTACGAGCAGTACTTC; CDR3aa: CASSHGGPYEQYF
d_gene: NA; v_gene: TRBV7-9; abundance: NA; j_gene: TRBJ1-1; CDR3nt: TGTGCCAGCAGCTTTTCCCTCCGAGACAGGACTGAAGCTTTCTTT; CDR3aa: CASSFSLRDRTEAFF
d_gene: NA; v_gene: TRBV6-1; abundance: once; j_gene: TRBJ1-5; CDR3nt: TGTGCCAGCAGTGAAATCTGGGGGTCAGGGGATCAGCCCCAGCATTTT; CDR3aa: CASSEIWGSGDQPQHF
d_gene: NA; v_gene: TRBV29-1; abundance: NA; j_gene: TRBJ1-1; CDR3nt: TGCAGCGATTATAGGGGCACTGAAGCTTTCTTT; CDR3aa: CSDYRGTEAFF
d_gene: NA; v_gene: TRBV10-1; abundance: NA; j_gene: TRBJ2-7; CDR3nt: TGCGCCAGCACCCCCCGTCGGGGCCGGGACGAGCAGTACTTC; CDR3aa: CASTPRRGRDEQYF
d_gene: TRBD2; v_gene: TRBV6-5; abundance: NA; j_gene: TRBJ2-7; CDR3nt: TGTGCCAGCAGGACTAGCGGGAGGAGCTCCTACGAGCAGTACTTC; CDR3aa: CASRTSGRSSYEQYF
d_gene: TRBD1; v_gene: TRBV6-7; abundance: NA; j_gene: TRBJ1-5; CDR3nt: TGTGCCAGCAGTTACGATGGGACAGCGATTAATCAGCCCCAGCATTTT; CDR3aa: CASSYDGTAINQPQHF
d_gene: TRBD1; v_gene: TRBV7-9; abundance: NA; j_gene: TRBJ1-2; CDR3nt: TGTGCCAGCAGCCCAGGGGGCGCCGGGGGTGGCTACACCTTC; CDR3aa: CASSPGGAGGGYTF
d_gene: NA; v_gene: TRBV9; abundance: once; j_gene: TRBJ2-7; CDR3nt: TGTGCCAGCAGCGTAGGGACAGCTAACTACGAGCAGTACTTC; CDR3aa: CASSVGTANYEQYF
d_gene: TRBD1; v_gene: TRBV29-1; abundance: NA; j_gene: TRBJ2-3; CDR3nt: TGCAGCGTTGAAGATCTTTTTGGAGACAGGGTCGGAGATACGCAGTATTTT; CDR3aa: CSVEDLFGDRVGDTQYF
d_gene: NA; v_gene: TRBV4-1; abundance: few; j_gene: TRBJ1-5; CDR3nt: TGCGCCAGCAGCCAATGGGGGGCTCATCAGCCCCAGCATTTT; CDR3aa: CASSQWGAHQPQHF
d_gene: TRBD1; v_gene: TRBV5-1; abundance: NA; j_gene: TRBJ2-1; CDR3nt: TGCGCCAGCAGGGAACCGGGACAGGGCTACAATGAGCAGTTCTTC; CDR3aa: CASREPGQGYNEQFF
d_gene: TRBD1; v_gene: TRBV28; abundance: NA; j_gene: TRBJ2-5; CDR3nt: TGTGCCAGCAGACCGATTGACAGGGACGCAGAGACCCAGTACTTC; CDR3aa: CASRPIDRDAETQYF
d_gene: NA; v_gene: TRBV7-9; abundance: NA; j_gene: TRBJ2-7; CDR3nt: TGTGCCAGCAGCTCTCCACCGAGGGGGGACTACGAGCAGTACTTC; CDR3aa: CASSSPPRGDYEQYF
d_gene: TRBD2; v_gene: TRBV9; abundance: NA; j_gene: TRBJ2-7; CDR3nt: TGTGCCAGCAGCGGGACTAGCAGCCTATACGAGCAGTACTTC; CDR3aa: CASSGTSSLYEQYF
d_gene: NA; v_gene: TRBV19; abundance: NA; j_gene: TRBJ1-1; CDR3nt: TGTGCCAGTAGTATAGTCCCCCCATGGGGAGAGGGCCGGAACACTGAAGCTTTCTTT; CDR3aa: CASSIVPPWGEGRNTEAFF
d_gene: NA; v_gene: TRBV19; abundance: NA; j_gene: TRBJ2-1; CDR3nt: TGTGCCAGTAGTATAATGGGGGGCACCTACAATGAGCAGTTCTTC; CDR3aa: CASSIMGGTYNEQFF
d_gene: NA; v_gene: TRBV27; abundance: NA; j_gene: TRBJ2-5; CDR3nt: TGTGCCAGCTCCTCCGAGCAACAAGAGACCCAGTACTTC; CDR3aa: CASSSEQQETQYF
d_gene: NA; v_gene: TRBV9; abundance: NA; j_gene: TRBJ1-1; CDR3nt: TGTGCCAGCAGCGTAGCGGGTGCGGATGAAGCTTTCTTT; CDR3aa: CASSVAGADEAFF
d_gene: NA; v_gene: TRBV4-1; abundance: NA; j_gene: TRBJ1-1; CDR3nt: TGCGCCAGCAGCCAAGATGCGGAAAACACTGAAGCTTTCTTT; CDR3aa: CASSQDAENTEAFF
d_gene: NA; v_gene: TRBV15; abundance: NA; j_gene: TRBJ1-4; CDR3nt: TGTGCCACCAGCAGCCGGTTTAATGAAAAACTGTTTTTT; CDR3aa: CATSSRFNEKLFF
d_gene: TRBD1; v_gene: TRBV5-7; abundance: NA; j_gene: TRBJ2-2; CDR3nt: TGTGCCAGCAGCTTGCTGGGACAGGGTTTGATTATCGGGGAGCTGTTTTTT; CDR3aa: CASSLLGQGLIIGELFF
d_gene: NA; v_gene: TRBV27; abundance: NA; j_gene: TRBJ2-7; CDR3nt: TGTGCCAGCAGCCCAAGCTCCTACGAGCAGTACTTC; CDR3aa: CASSPSSYEQYF
d_gene: TRBD1; v_gene: TRBV2; abundance: NA; j_gene: TRBJ1-2; CDR3nt: TGTGCCAGCAGAGACAGGGTTGGCTACACCTTC; CDR3aa: CASRDRVGYTF
d_gene: NA; v_gene: TRBV6-1; abundance: NA; j_gene: TRBJ1-1; CDR3nt: TGTGCCAGCAGAGGCAGGGGAACTGAAGCTTTCTTT; CDR3aa: CASRGRGTEAFF
d_gene: TRBD1; v_gene: TRBV6-1; abundance: NA; j_gene: TRBJ2-7; CDR3nt: TGTGCCAGCAACCTTCGGGGACAGGGGCTCTACGAGCAGTACTTC; CDR3aa: CASNLRGQGLYEQYF
d_gene: NA; v_gene: TRBV2; abundance: NA; j_gene: TRBJ1-4; CDR3nt: TGTGCCAGCAGGGAGTGGAATGGTGAAAAACTGTTTTTT; CDR3aa: CASREWNGEKLFF
d_gene: NA; v_gene: TRBV27; abundance: NA; j_gene: TRBJ2-1; CDR3nt: TGTGCCAGCAGTTTATTTGAATCGGGGTACAATGAGCAGTTCTTC; CDR3aa: CASSLFESGYNEQFF
d_gene: NA; v_gene: TRBV5-1; abundance: NA; j_gene: TRBJ2-7; CDR3nt: TGCGCCAGCAGCCAATTAGGGGGGAACGGGAACGAGCAGTACTTC; CDR3aa: CASSQLGGNGNEQYF
d_gene: NA; v_gene: TRBV4-1; abundance: once; j_gene: TRBJ2-3; CDR3nt: TGCGCCAGCAGCCAAGAGGGCGCGGGGAATACGCAGTATTTT; CDR3aa: CASSQEGAGNTQYF
d_gene: NA; v_gene: TRBV27; abundance: NA; j_gene: TRBJ2-3; CDR3nt: TGTGCCAGCAGTTTACTAGCCCCAGATACGCAGTATTTT; CDR3aa: CASSLLAPDTQYF
d_gene: TRBD2; v_gene: TRBV4-2; abundance: NA; j_gene: TRBJ2-7; CDR3nt: TGTGCCAGCAGCCAAGAAGGAGGGACTAGCGAGGGCTCCTACGAGCAGTACTTC; CDR3aa: CASSQEGGTSEGSYEQYF